The entry below gives a single T cell receptor beta chain sequence along with its context. What it recognizes is unknown. TCR beta cDNA was prepared out of roughly 0.5 ug total RNA by means of a constant-region primer. Libraries covering TCR beta were generated through three nested multiplex PCR rounds (using a slightly modified ARM-PCR). In the first two PCR rounds, TRBV1-TRBV30 forward primers were paired with a C-beta reverse primer, and each round lasted around 10 cycles. TCRdb re-called the multiplex PCR reads with MiXCR, one entry per CDR3 protein. The sample yields fewer than 350,000 distinct CDR3 sequences, 50% to 70% seen once. This record belongs to a study of tumor-infiltrating lymphocytes in primary liver carcinoma. Study observations and caveats: Tumor region pairs showed greater overlap than either tumor-adjacent or tumor-blood pairs did.

Researchers drew blood RNA from unsorted whole blood and extracted germline DNA as well. Before surgery, four milliliters of EDTA blood were taken. CDR3 size: 14 residues. V shed 3 bases and J 3 bases; nucleotides not matched to a gene: 2. The germline CDR1 and CDR2 sequences are MDHEN and SYDVKM. The gene calls are TRBV28 and TRBJ2-3, with 8 nucleotides matching TRBD2. This sequence was found in a middle-aged man with primary liver carcinoma and hepatitis B virus infection. The sample was peripheral blood. CDR3 bases: TGTGCCAGCAGTTTTTTAGCGGGAACAGATACGCAGTATTTT. Its protein is CASSFLAGTDTQYF.